Listed below are T cell receptor beta chains from one sample, sequenced in a study of early T cells in non-severe SARS-CoV-2 infection. MiXCR was run by TCRdb on the 5' RACE reads, yielding one entry per CDR3 protein. The data show about 33,000 distinct CDR3 sequences, about 4.7% seen once. The source material was whole blood. These receptors originate from an adult who was a healthcare worker with PCR-confirmed SARS-CoV-2 infection or an uninfected control (not recorded which). CDR3s include the opening cysteine and the closing phenylalanine or tryptophan. Fields, in order: V gene, J gene, CDR3 protein.

>TRBV7-2|TRBJ2-3
CASSRGTSGGDTQYF
>TRBV29-1|TRBJ1-1
CSSTRGLNTEAFF
>TRBV5-4|TRBJ1-1
CASSSGQSPTEAFF
>TRBV29-1|TRBJ2-6
CSVGDRLSGANVLTF
>TRBV6-2/TRBV6-3|TRBJ1-1
CASRQGATEAFF
>TRBV6-5|TRBJ1-2
CASCPGQGGYTF
>TRBV7-2|TRBJ2-5
CASSLERKETQYF
>TRBV5-1|TRBJ2-3
CASSLDPPGQGNTDTQYF
>TRBV7-6|TRBJ2-3
CASSPLRGSTDTQYF
>TRBV20-1|TRBJ2-3
CSAIHTDSGTDTQYF
>TRBV7-2|TRBJ2-5
CASTENRGSGGKTQYF
>TRBV29-1|TRBJ2-5
CSVEGPGAGVGETQYF
>TRBV29-1|TRBJ2-7
CSVEGLGASYEQYF
>TRBV2|TRBJ2-5
CASSGTGGQETQYF
>TRBV7-2|TRBJ2-1
CASSLSSGQHYNEQFF
>TRBV5-1|TRBJ1-1
CASSFSLGTVTEAFF
>TRBV5-4|TRBJ2-5
CASSSGGGSGETQYF
>TRBV6-5|TRBJ1-2
CASSSDGYGYTF
>TRBV27|TRBJ2-3
CASSPNTKGDTQYF
>TRBV6-1|TRBJ1-1
CASSETKDTEAFF
>TRBV20-1|TRBJ2-1
CSAREGGETNEQFF
>TRBV5-1|TRBJ1-6
CASSLAMTGNSPLHF
>TRBV7-2|TRBJ2-7
CASSPISWGGSYEQYF
>TRBV12-2|TRBJ1-1
CASRSGARVTEAFF
>TRBV27|TRBJ2-5
CASSLSAPGRQETQYF
>TRBV7-8|TRBJ2-1
CASSGAANGEQFF